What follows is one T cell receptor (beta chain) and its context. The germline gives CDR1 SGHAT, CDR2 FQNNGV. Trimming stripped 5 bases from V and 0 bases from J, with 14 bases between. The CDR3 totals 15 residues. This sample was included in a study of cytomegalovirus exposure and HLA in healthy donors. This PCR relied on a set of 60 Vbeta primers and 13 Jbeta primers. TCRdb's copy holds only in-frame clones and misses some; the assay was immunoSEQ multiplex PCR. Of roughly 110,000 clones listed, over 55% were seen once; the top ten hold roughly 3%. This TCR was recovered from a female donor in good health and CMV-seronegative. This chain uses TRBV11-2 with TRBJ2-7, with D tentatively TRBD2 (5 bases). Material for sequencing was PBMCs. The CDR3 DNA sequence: TGTGCCAGCAGCCCTTCTCGGGGAAACTCCTACGAGCAGTACTTC. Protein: CASSPSRGNSYEQYF.